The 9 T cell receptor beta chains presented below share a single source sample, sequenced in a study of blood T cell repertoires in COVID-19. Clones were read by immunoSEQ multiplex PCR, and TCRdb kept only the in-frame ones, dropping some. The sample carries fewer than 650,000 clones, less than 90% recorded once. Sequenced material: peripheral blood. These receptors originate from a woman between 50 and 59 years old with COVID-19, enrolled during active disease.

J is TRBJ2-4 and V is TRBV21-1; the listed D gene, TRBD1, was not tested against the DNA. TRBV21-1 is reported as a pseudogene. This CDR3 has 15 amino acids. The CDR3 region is CASSKAQGLVNIQYF. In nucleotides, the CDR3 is TGTGCCAGCAGCAAAGCTCAGGGGTTAGTGAACATTCAGTACTTC.

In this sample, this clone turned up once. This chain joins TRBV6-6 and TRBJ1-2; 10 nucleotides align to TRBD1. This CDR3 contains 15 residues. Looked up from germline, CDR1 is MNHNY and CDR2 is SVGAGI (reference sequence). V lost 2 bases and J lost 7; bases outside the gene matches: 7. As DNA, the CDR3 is TGTGCCAGCAGTTACGCCGGGACAGGGGCCAGTGGCTACACCTTC. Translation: CASSYAGTGASGYTF.

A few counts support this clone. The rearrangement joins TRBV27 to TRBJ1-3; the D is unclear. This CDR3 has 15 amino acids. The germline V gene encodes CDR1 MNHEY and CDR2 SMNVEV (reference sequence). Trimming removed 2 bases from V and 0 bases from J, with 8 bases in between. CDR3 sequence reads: CASSLLGNSGNTIYF. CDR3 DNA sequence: TGTGCCAGCAGTTTACTCGGGAACTCTGGAAACACCATATATTTT.

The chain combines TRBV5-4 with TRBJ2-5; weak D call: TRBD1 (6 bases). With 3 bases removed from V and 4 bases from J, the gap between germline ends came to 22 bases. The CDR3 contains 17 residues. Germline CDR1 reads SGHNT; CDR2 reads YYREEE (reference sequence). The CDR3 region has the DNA TGTGCCAGCAGCTCCGGACCTGATACAGGGTCGGGAGAGACCCAGTACTTC. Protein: CASSSGPDTGSGETQYF.

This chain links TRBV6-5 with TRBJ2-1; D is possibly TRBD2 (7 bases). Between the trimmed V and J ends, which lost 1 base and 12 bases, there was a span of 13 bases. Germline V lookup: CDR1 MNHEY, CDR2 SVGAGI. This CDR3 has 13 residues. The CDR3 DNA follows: TGTGCCAGCAGTTACTTGGGGGGGGGCGGGCAGTTCTTC. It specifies CASSYLGGGGQFF.

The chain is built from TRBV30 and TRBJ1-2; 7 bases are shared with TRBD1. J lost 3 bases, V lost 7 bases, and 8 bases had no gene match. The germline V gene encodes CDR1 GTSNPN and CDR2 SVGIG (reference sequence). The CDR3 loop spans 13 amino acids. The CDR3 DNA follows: TGTGCCTCTCAGGGGGGCCCGTACTATGGCTACACCTTC. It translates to CASQGGPYYGYTF. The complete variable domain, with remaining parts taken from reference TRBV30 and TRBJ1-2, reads SQTIHQWPATLVQPVGSPLSLECTVEGTSNPNLYWYRQAAGRGLQLLFYSVGIGQISSEVPQNLSASRPQDRQFILSSKKLLLSDSGFYLCASQGGPYYGYTFGSGTRLTVV.

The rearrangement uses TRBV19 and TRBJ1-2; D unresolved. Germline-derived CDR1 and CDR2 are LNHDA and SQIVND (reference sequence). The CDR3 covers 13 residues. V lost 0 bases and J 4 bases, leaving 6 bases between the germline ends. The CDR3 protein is CASSIEQLYGYTF. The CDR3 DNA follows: TGTGCCAGTAGTATAGAACAGCTCTATGGCTACACCTTC.

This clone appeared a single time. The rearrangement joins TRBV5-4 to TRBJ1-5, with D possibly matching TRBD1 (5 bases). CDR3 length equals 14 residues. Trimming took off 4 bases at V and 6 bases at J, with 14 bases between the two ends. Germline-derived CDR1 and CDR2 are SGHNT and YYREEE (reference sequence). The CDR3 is CASSMRGRGQPQHF. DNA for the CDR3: TGTGCCAGCAGCATGCGAGGGAGGGGTCAGCCCCAGCATTTT.

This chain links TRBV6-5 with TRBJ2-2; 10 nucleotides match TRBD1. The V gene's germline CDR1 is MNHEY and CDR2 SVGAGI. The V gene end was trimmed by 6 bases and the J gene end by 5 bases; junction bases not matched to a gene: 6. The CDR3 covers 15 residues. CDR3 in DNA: TGTGCCAGCAGCTGGACAGGGGGAAAGACCGGGGAGCTGTTTTTT. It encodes CASSWTGGKTGELFF.